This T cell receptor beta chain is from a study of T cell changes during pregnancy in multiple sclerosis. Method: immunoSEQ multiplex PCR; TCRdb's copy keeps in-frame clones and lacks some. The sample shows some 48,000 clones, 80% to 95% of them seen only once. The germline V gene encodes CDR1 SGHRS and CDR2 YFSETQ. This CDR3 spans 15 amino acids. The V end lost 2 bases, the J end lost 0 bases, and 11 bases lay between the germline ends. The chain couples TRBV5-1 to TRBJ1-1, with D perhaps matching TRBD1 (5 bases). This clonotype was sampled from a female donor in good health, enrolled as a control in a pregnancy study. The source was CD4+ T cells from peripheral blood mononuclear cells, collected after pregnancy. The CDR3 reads CASSFQGHMNTEAFF. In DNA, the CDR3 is TGCGCCAGCAGCTTCCAGGGCCACATGAACACTGAAGCTTTCTTT.